A single sample is the source of the 21 T cell receptor beta chains below, sequenced in a study of coeliac disease. Assay: immunoSEQ multiplex PCR; the TCRdb copy retains only in-frame clones and omits some. This repertoire shows around 1,000 clones, roughly 49% found once; its top ten account for approximately 42%. The specimen was intraepithelial lymphocytes from the gut. The receptor set was obtained from a young woman without celiac disease.

The chain couples TRBV5-1 to TRBJ2-3, with TRBD1 matching over 7 bases. Germline V gene data show CDR1 as SGHRS and CDR2 as YFSETQ. V dropped 2 bases and J dropped 2; count of bases not matched to a gene: 11. This CDR3 is built from 17 residues. CDR3 sequence reads: CASSFLDRDRVTDTQYF. CDR3 nucleotides: TGCGCCAGCAGCTTTTTAGACCGGGACAGAGTCACAGATACGCAGTATTTT.

The V gene is TRBV29-1, the J gene TRBJ2-5; 7 bases are shared with TRBD2. Trimming removed 5 bases from V and 5 bases from J; junction bases left unmatched: 20. Germline assignment: CDR1 SQVTM and CDR2 ANQGSEA. The CDR3 consists of 17 residues. CDR3 DNA: TGCAGCGTTTGGGGGGGGTGGGAGTCTATCGAGTACGAGACCCAGTACTTC. Residues: CSVWGGWESIEYETQYF. Together with reference TRBV29-1 and TRBJ2-5, the CDR3 gives the full variable domain: SAVISQKPSRDICQRGTSLTIQCQVDSQVTMMFWYRQQPGQSLTLIATANQGSEATYESGFVIDKFPISRPNLTFSTLTVSNMSPEDSSIYLCSVWGGWESIEYETQYFGPGTRLLVL.

This clone has a handful of counts. The V and J genes are TRBV28 and TRBJ2-7; 9 nucleotides match TRBD2. Looked up from germline, CDR1 is MDHEN and CDR2 is SYDVKM. Trimming took 6 bases from V and 6 from J; bases not matched to a gene: 12. CDR3 size: 15 residues. The CDR3 nucleotides are TGTGCCAGCAGCCAAGTGGGCGGGGGGGCTTCCGAGCAGTACTTC. Translation: CASSQVGGGASEQYF.

This chain connects TRBV7-9 to TRBJ1-1; TRBD1 matches 9 bases. V was pared by 5 bases and J by 5 bases, with 9 bases of the junction left unmatched. The length of the CDR3 is 15 residues. Germline V gene sequence: CDR1 SEHNR, CDR2 FQNEAQ (reference sequence). The CDR3 is CASSPVQGATTEAFF. The CDR3 nucleotides read TGTGCCAGCAGCCCGGTACAGGGGGCAACGACTGAAGCTTTCTTT.

The chain couples TRBV18 to TRBJ2-5; TRBD1 is a possible D gene (5 bases). The J call could be wrong; TRBJ2-7 is a better fit for the DNA end. Per the germline V gene, CDR1 is KGHSH and CDR2 is LQKENI. The CDR3 has 15 amino acids. The CDR3, as DNA: TGTGCCAGCTCACCGGGGCACGGACGCTCCTACGAGCAGTACTTC. Translating gives CASSPGHGRSYEQYF.

This sequence joins TRBV28 and TRBJ1-5, with 10 bases matching TRBD1. V gave up 2 bases and J gave up 3 bases; unmatched junction bases: 10. The CDR3 consists of 18 residues. Germline CDR1 is MDHEN and CDR2 is SYDVKM. For the CDR3, the DNA is TGTGCCAGCAGTTTACTTCGAGGGGACAGGGGATACAATCAGCCCCAGCATTTT. Its translation: CASSLLRGDRGYNQPQHF.

A few counts support this clone. The V and J genes are TRBV11-2 and TRBJ1-6; tentatively, D is TRBD1 (5 bases). V lost 3 bases to trimming and J lost 0 bases, with 12 bases between them. Germline CDR1 reads SGHAT; CDR2 reads FQNNGV. The CDR3 length is 17 residues. CDR3 loop: CASSLGDGSSYNSPLHF. In DNA, the CDR3 is TGTGCCAGCAGCTTGGGGGACGGGAGCTCCTATAATTCACCCCTCCACTTT.

This clone is termed medium-sized. The rearrangement links TRBV10-3 to TRBJ1-5; 7 nucleotides line up with TRBD1. CDR1 is ENHRY and CDR2 is SYGVKD in the germline V gene. J lost 8 bases, V lost 8 bases, and 12 bases had no gene match. The CDR3 is made up of 14 amino acids. CDR3 DNA sequence: TGTGCCATCTGGACGGGGACAGTCCTCGAGCCCCAGCATTTT. Its translation: CAIWTGTVLEPQHF.

The chain carries TRBV2 and TRBJ1-4; 11 bases map to TRBD1. Germline V gives CDR1 SNHLY, CDR2 FYNNEI. Trimming took 9 bases from V and 7 from J; bases not matched to a gene: 4. There are 13 residues in the CDR3. CDR3 sequence reads: CARQGQGVEKLFF. In nucleotides, the CDR3 is TGTGCCAGACAGGGACAGGGGGTTGAAAAACTGTTTTTT. Drawing the rest from reference TRBV2 and TRBJ1-4, the complete variable domain is EPEVTQTPSHQVTQMGQEVILRCVPISNHLYFYWYRQILGQKVEFLVSFYNNEISEKSEIFDDQFSVERPDGSNFTLKIRSTKLEDSAMYFCARQGQGVEKLFFGSGTQLSVL.

The chain is built from TRBV6-5 and TRBJ1-5; D possibly corresponds to TRBD1 (6 bases). Trimming shortened V by 6 bases and J by 4 bases, and 10 bases separated the two germline ends. Germline CDR1 and CDR2: MNHEY and SVGAGI. This CDR3 has 13 residues. CDR3 residues: CASSPDRNQPQHF. In DNA, the CDR3 is TGTGCCAGCAGCCCGGACAGAAATCAGCCCCAGCATTTT.

The table lists this clone with a few counts. For the CDR3, the DNA is TGTGCCAGCACCAGCTCCTACGAGCAGTACTTC. This gives the protein CASTSSYEQYF. This chain joins TRBV25-1 and TRBJ2-7; D uncertain. Germline CDR1 is MGHDK and CDR2 is SYGVNS. The V end lost 7 bases, the J end lost 0 bases, and 4 bases lay between the germline ends. The CDR3 contains 11 residues.

The rearrangement joins TRBV6-1 to TRBJ2-1; perhaps TRBD1 as D (5 bases). The ends were cut back, 7 bases at V and 14 bases at J, with 18 bases in the middle. The CDR3 is made up of 12 amino acids. The germline CDR1 and CDR2 sequences are MNHNS and SASEGT. The CDR3: CASKLDTPSEFF. The CDR3, as DNA: TGTGCCAGCAAACTGGACACCCCTTCGGAGTTCTTC.

This chain connects TRBV2 to TRBJ1-3, with a tentative D call TRBD1 (6 bases). The CDR3 length is 17 residues. In germline, CDR1 is SNHLY, CDR2 FYNNEI. The V end lost 1 base, the J end lost 4 bases, and 17 bases lay between the germline ends. This chain's CDR3 is CASSEVLGATLGNTIYF. The CDR3 region has the DNA TGTGCCAGCAGTGAAGTACTGGGGGCTACATTAGGAAACACCATATATTTT.

V is TRBV28 and J is TRBJ1-2; tentative D call: TRBD1 (5 bases). V was cut by 4 bases and J by 6 bases, with 15 bases left in between. This CDR3 has 14 amino acids. Germline V lookup: CDR1 MDHEN, CDR2 SYDVKM. The CDR3 DNA is TGTGCCAGCAGTTGGGAGGGGCTTGGGGATGGCTACACCTTC. It specifies CASSWEGLGDGYTF.

This clone has just a few counts. J is TRBJ1-1 and V is TRBV27; D is ambiguous. CDR3 length equals 13 residues. Germline CDR1 is MNHEY and CDR2 is SMNVEV (reference sequence). V was cut by 3 bases and J by 7 bases, with 12 bases left in between. CDR3: CASSFSPGGEAFF. The DNA of the CDR3 is TGTGCCAGCAGTTTTTCGCCGGGAGGTGAAGCTTTCTTT.

This clone has only a few counts. The chain is built from TRBV9 and TRBJ2-7; no clear D gene. The CDR3 is made up of 16 amino acids. Germline V gene sequence: CDR1 SGDLS, CDR2 YYNGEE. V lost 4 bases, J lost 6 bases, and 23 bases lay in between. DNA of the CDR3: TGTGCCAGCAGCCAACGACCGTGGGCAGTTTTCGTCGAGCAGTACTTC. Translated: CASSQRPWAVFVEQYF.

The chain combines TRBV28 with TRBJ1-6, with a tentative D call TRBD1 (6 bases). Germline V gene sequence: CDR1 MDHEN, CDR2 SYDVKM. The CDR3 is 19 amino acids. The V end lost 4 bases, the J end lost 6 bases, and 25 bases lay between the germline ends. The CDR3, as DNA: TGTGCCAGCAGTTGGGACCGACAGGCGAGGGTATACGGTAATTCACCCCTCCACTTT. It codes for CASSWDRQARVYGNSPLHF. Variable domain in full (rest from reference TRBV28 and TRBJ1-6): DVKVTQSSRYLVKRTGEKVFLECVQDMDHENMFWYRQDPGLGLRLIYFSYDVKMKEKGDIPEGYSVSREKKERFSLILESASTNQTSMYLCASSWDRQARVYGNSPLHFGNGTRLTVT.

This chain connects TRBV7-3 to TRBJ2-4; 7 bases fit TRBD2. Unmatched junction bases numbered 25, after V lost 5 bases and J lost 0 bases. This CDR3 has 22 residues. CDR1 and CDR2 from the germline V gene are SGHTA and FQGTGA. In DNA form, the CDR3 reads TGTGCCAGCAGCCCGCTATGGTTCTTACGGGGGGACGGACCCTTAGCCAAAAACATTCAGTACTTC. This encodes CASSPLWFLRGDGPLAKNIQYF.

The gene calls are TRBV9 and TRBJ2-7; TRBD1 aligns across 7 bases. With 5 bases clipped from V and 0 bases from J, the junction kept 5 bases outside the gene matches. CDR3 size: 14 residues. The germline gives CDR1 SGDLS, CDR2 YYNGEE. This CDR3 reads CASRTGVTSYEQYF. In nucleotides, the CDR3 is TGTGCCAGCAGAACAGGGGTAACCTCCTACGAGCAGTACTTC.

V gene TRBV28 combines with J gene TRBJ1-5; TRBD1 might be the D (6 bases). Germline loops: CDR1 MDHEN, CDR2 SYDVKM. The CDR3 covers 13 residues. V lost 5 bases and J lost 9, with 14 bases in between. The CDR3 DNA reads as TGTGCCAGCAGTCTGGGGGCTTTCGGGCCCCAGCATTTT. Encoded protein: CASSLGAFGPQHF. The entire variable domain, with the rest obtained from reference TRBV28 and TRBJ1-5, is as follows: DVKVTQSSRYLVKRTGEKVFLECVQDMDHENMFWYRQDPGLGLRLIYFSYDVKMKEKGDIPEGYSVSREKKERFSLILESASTNQTSMYLCASSLGAFGPQHFGDGTRLSIL.

Concerning this clone: Given a far larger clone just one base away, this is likely a sequencing read error. J is TRBJ1-5 and V is TRBV28, with D unresolved. The CDR3 runs 16 residues. Trimming stripped 1 base from V and 4 bases from J, with 14 bases between. Germline CDR1 MDHEN, CDR2 SYDVKM. The CDR3 DNA follows: TGTGCCAGCAGTTTATCCCGGTCCGCCGTAAATCAGCCCCAGCATTTT. Translated, it gives CASSLSRSAVNQPQHF.